This is a list of T cell receptor beta chains from one sample in a study of cytomegalovirus exposure and HLA in healthy donors. TCRdb's table, derived via immunoSEQ multiplex PCR, lists solely in-frame clones and lacks some. Among 130,000 to 150,000 clones, 79% were seen once, and the ten largest hold around 6.7%. The sample was PBMCs. Source of these receptors: a woman between 40 and 50 years old in good health and CMV-seropositive. Each CDR3 is given with its conserved first and last residue. Each record gives: D gene, V gene, clone size, J gene, CDR3 DNA, CDR3 protein. A D gene is named only where the DNA matches it firmly. Size tells how often a clone was seen (once, few, many) or the class of an expanded clone, and some rows leave it out.

D: TRBD1
V: TRBV10-3
size: -
J: TRBJ1-2
DNA: TGTGCCATCAGTGAGTCGAGGGACAGCTACTATGGCTACACCTTC
CDR3: CAISESRDSYYGYTF

D: -
V: TRBV6-1
size: -
J: TRBJ2-1
DNA: TGTGCCAGCAGTGAAGCAGGTGCAGGGCTGGACAATGAGCAGTTCTTC
CDR3: CASSEAGAGLDNEQFF

D: TRBD2
V: TRBV27
size: few
J: TRBJ2-7
DNA: TGTGCCAGCAGTCGGACTAGCGGGAATTCCTACGAGCAGTACTTC
CDR3: CASSRTSGNSYEQYF

D: TRBD2
V: TRBV10-2
size: -
J: TRBJ2-7
DNA: TGCGCCAGCAGTGAGTCTGGGACTAGCGGTAACTCCTACGAGCAGTACTTC
CDR3: CASSESGTSGNSYEQYF

D: TRBD2
V: TRBV4-2
size: -
J: TRBJ2-1
DNA: TGTGCCAGCAGCCAAGATTTCCGGGGGAGGGATGAGCAGTTCTTC
CDR3: CASSQDFRGRDEQFF

D: TRBD1
V: TRBV5-5
size: once
J: TRBJ1-1
DNA: TGTGCCAGCAGTACCGGCCCCAGGGGGCGACGGACTGAAGCTTTCTTT
CDR3: CASSTGPRGRRTEAFF

D: -
V: TRBV18
size: -
J: TRBJ1-5
DNA: TGTGCCAGCTCACCACTACAGGAAAATCAGCCCCAGCATTTT
CDR3: CASSPLQENQPQHF

D: -
V: TRBV27
size: once
J: TRBJ1-2
DNA: TGTGCCAGCAGTCCGGACAGCGCTTATGGCTACACCTTC
CDR3: CASSPDSAYGYTF

D: TRBD2
V: TRBV10-3
size: few
J: TRBJ2-3
DNA: TGTGCCATCAGTGAGTCGAAGAGCGGGGTGTTTTCAGATACGCAGTATTTT
CDR3: CAISESKSGVFSDTQYF

D: -
V: TRBV6-1
size: -
J: TRBJ2-7
DNA: TGTGCCAGCAGTGAAGCGTTCCCGTCCTACGAGCAGTACTTC
CDR3: CASSEAFPSYEQYF

D: TRBD1
V: TRBV9
size: -
J: TRBJ2-5
DNA: TGTGCCAGCAGCGTCAGGCAGGGGGACGAGACCCAGTACTTC
CDR3: CASSVRQGDETQYF

D: TRBD1
V: TRBV9
size: -
J: TRBJ1-5
DNA: TGTGCCAGCGGGACCGGGACAGGTAATCAGCCCCAGCATTTT
CDR3: CASGTGTGNQPQHF

D: TRBD1
V: TRBV2
size: -
J: TRBJ2-5
DNA: TGTGCCAGCAGAATCGACAGGGGAAAAGAGACCCAGTACTTC
CDR3: CASRIDRGKETQYF

D: -
V: TRBV15
size: -
J: TRBJ2-5
DNA: TGTGCCACCAGCAGAGTGACGGCTAGCGCGGAGACCCAGTACTTC
CDR3: CATSRVTASAETQYF

D: TRBD2
V: TRBV28
size: once
J: TRBJ2-5
DNA: TGTGCCAGCAGAGTTAGCGGGGGGGCTTTCGAGACCCAGTACTTC
CDR3: CASRVSGGAFETQYF

D: -
V: TRBV2
size: -
J: TRBJ2-2
DNA: TGTGCCAGCAGCGCTGACATGAACACCGGGGAGCTGTTTTTT
CDR3: CASSADMNTGELFF

D: TRBD2
V: TRBV5-1
size: -
J: TRBJ2-3
DNA: TGCGCCAGCAGCCTAGGGGACTACGGCCCAGTAGATACGCAGTATTTT
CDR3: CASSLGDYGPVDTQYF

D: -
V: TRBV7-7
size: -
J: TRBJ1-1
DNA: TGTGCCAGCAGCGTAGAGAGGAACACTGAAGCTTTCTTT
CDR3: CASSVERNTEAFF

D: -
V: TRBV5-4
size: -
J: TRBJ1-1
DNA: TGTGCCAGCAGCTTCCAGGGGATGGTGGGAACTGAAGCTTTCTTT
CDR3: CASSFQGMVGTEAFF

D: -
V: TRBV28
size: -
J: TRBJ1-6
DNA: TGTGCCAGATGCCTCCCCCGACAGAGTTTTTCTCGTTTGTTCTATAATTCACCCCTCCACTTT
CDR3: CARCLPRQSFSRLFYNSPLHF

D: -
V: TRBV29-1
size: -
J: TRBJ2-2
DNA: TGCAGCGTTGAAGATGTACAGGGGAACACCGGGGAGCTGTTTTTT
CDR3: CSVEDVQGNTGELFF

D: -
V: TRBV10-3
size: -
J: TRBJ1-5
DNA: TGTGCCATCAGTTCCCGGGACATCTCTAGCAATCAGCCCCAGCATTTT
CDR3: CAISSRDISSNQPQHF

D: -
V: TRBV18
size: few
J: TRBJ1-1
DNA: TGTGCCAGCTCACCCACGTCGACCCTTCTCGGGGGGGTAGCTTTCTTT
CDR3: CASSPTSTLLGGVAFF

D: TRBD1
V: TRBV14
size: -
J: TRBJ1-4
DNA: TGTGCCAGCAGCCAGGGACAGACAACAACTAATGAAAAACTGTTTTTT
CDR3: CASSQGQTTTNEKLFF

D: TRBD2
V: TRBV6-5
size: -
J: TRBJ2-2
DNA: TGTGCCAGCAGTTACTCGAGACTAGCAGGCGGGGAGCTGTTTTTT
CDR3: CASSYSRLAGGELFF

D: -
V: TRBV7-9
size: -
J: TRBJ1-2
DNA: TGTGCCAGCAGCTTAGAGCTCTATGGCTACACCTTC
CDR3: CASSLELYGYTF

D: TRBD1
V: TRBV5-1
size: -
J: TRBJ1-2
DNA: TGCGCCAGCAGCTTGGTTTACAGGGGATATGATGGCTACACCTTC
CDR3: CASSLVYRGYDGYTF

D: -
V: TRBV6-6
size: -
J: TRBJ1-2
DNA: TGTGCCAGCAGTTACTCGTTGCAGGGGCGGCATGGCTACACCTTC
CDR3: CASSYSLQGRHGYTF

D: TRBD2
V: TRBV6-1
size: -
J: TRBJ2-7
DNA: TGTGCCAGCAGCGTCGGAGGTAGCGGGTACGAGCAGTACTTC
CDR3: CASSVGGSGYEQYF

D: -
V: TRBV5-4
size: -
J: TRBJ2-5
DNA: TGTGCCAGCAGCTTGGACATAGGGAGTGAGACCCAGTACTTC
CDR3: CASSLDIGSETQYF

D: -
V: TRBV19
size: -
J: TRBJ1-1
DNA: TGTGCCAGTAGTATAGATCGGAACACTGAAGCTTTCTTT
CDR3: CASSIDRNTEAFF

D: TRBD1
V: TRBV5-1
size: once
J: TRBJ2-5
DNA: TGCGCCAGCAGCGCGTTACTGGGACAGGGACGGCCGACAGAGACCCAGTACTTC
CDR3: CASSALLGQGRPTETQYF

D: -
V: TRBV5-4
size: -
J: TRBJ1-2
DNA: TGTGCCAGCAGCTCGACTGGCTATGGCTACACCTTC
CDR3: CASSSTGYGYTF

D: TRBD2
V: TRBV2
size: -
J: TRBJ2-2
DNA: TGTGCCAGCAAGGGGGGCGGGGGGGCCGGGGAGCTGTTTTTT
CDR3: CASKGGGGAGELFF

D: TRBD1
V: TRBV2
size: -
J: TRBJ1-1
DNA: TGTGCCAGCAGTGACTTTTCAGGGGGCACTGAAGCTTTCTTT
CDR3: CASSDFSGGTEAFF

D: TRBD1
V: TRBV19
size: -
J: TRBJ1-1
DNA: TGTGCCAGTAGTGCTAACAGGGGCTGGGACACTGAAGCTTTCTTT
CDR3: CASSANRGWDTEAFF

D: TRBD2
V: TRBV13
size: -
J: TRBJ2-1
DNA: TGTGCCAGCAGCCCACGGGATCTAGCGGGGCGGGATGAGCAGTTCTTC
CDR3: CASSPRDLAGRDEQFF

D: -
V: TRBV2
size: -
J: TRBJ2-7
DNA: TGTGCCACCGCACTCAGGGTCTCTTCTTACGAGCAGTACTTC
CDR3: CATALRVSSYEQYF

D: TRBD2
V: TRBV4-2
size: few
J: TRBJ2-7
DNA: TGTGCCAGCAGCCAAGATCGAGCGGGGGGGTTTTTCGAGCAGTACTTC
CDR3: CASSQDRAGGFFEQYF

D: TRBD1
V: TRBV5-5
size: -
J: TRBJ1-2
DNA: TGTGCCAGCAGCTTGGGTGGAGTAGGGGGCTGGGGCTACACCTTC
CDR3: CASSLGGVGGWGYTF

D: -
V: TRBV19
size: -
J: TRBJ1-5
DNA: TGTGCCAGTAGTATCGGACAGTGGGTGGGTCAGCCCCAGCATTTT
CDR3: CASSIGQWVGQPQHF

D: -
V: TRBV30
size: -
J: TRBJ2-2
DNA: TGTGCCTGGAGTGTCGCAGGGACCGGGGAGCTGTTTTTT
CDR3: CAWSVAGTGELFF

D: -
V: TRBV30
size: -
J: TRBJ2-1
DNA: TGTGCCTGGAGTTTTGGTCTCGGGGGAACGTACTCCTACAATGAGCAGTTCTTC
CDR3: CAWSFGLGGTYSYNEQFF

D: TRBD1
V: TRBV10-3
size: -
J: TRBJ2-7
DNA: TGTGCCATCAGTGAAAGGGACAGGGTCTACGAGCAGTACTTC
CDR3: CAISERDRVYEQYF

D: TRBD1
V: TRBV4-1
size: -
J: TRBJ2-3
DNA: TGCGCCAGCAGCCGGGGATTAACAGGGGGGGATACGCAGTATTTT
CDR3: CASSRGLTGGDTQYF

D: -
V: TRBV5-5
size: -
J: TRBJ1-4
DNA: TGTGCCAGCAGCTTGGATCTCTCAGGGGATGGAACTAATGAAAAACTGTTTTTT
CDR3: CASSLDLSGDGTNEKLFF

D: TRBD1
V: TRBV9
size: -
J: TRBJ2-7
DNA: TGTGCCAGCGGGACAGGGCAAACCTACGAGCAGTACTTC
CDR3: CASGTGQTYEQYF

D: -
V: TRBV28
size: once
J: TRBJ1-4
DNA: TGTGCCAGCTCTCAGGGCCGCGAAAAACTGTTTTTT
CDR3: CASSQGREKLFF

D: -
V: TRBV30
size: few
J: TRBJ2-3
DNA: TGTGCCTCAACGGGGAGCACAGATACGCAGTATTTT
CDR3: CASTGSTDTQYF

D: -
V: TRBV19
size: -
J: TRBJ1-4
DNA: TGTGCCAGTAGTATAACTTCCCTCGGGGGGAGAGAAAAACTGTTTTTT
CDR3: CASSITSLGGREKLFF

D: TRBD1
V: TRBV27
size: -
J: TRBJ1-3
DNA: TGTGCCAGCAGTACGACAGGGTCTGGTGGAAACACCATATATTTT
CDR3: CASSTTGSGGNTIYF

D: -
V: TRBV7-7
size: few
J: TRBJ2-5
DNA: TGTGCCAGCAGCTTCGGGGAGACCCAGTACTTC
CDR3: CASSFGETQYF

D: TRBD1
V: TRBV6-6
size: -
J: TRBJ1-6
DNA: TGTGCCAGCAGTTCCTCCGACAGGGTAGACAGTTCACCCCTCCACTTT
CDR3: CASSSSDRVDSSPLHF

D: -
V: TRBV29-1
size: -
J: TRBJ2-2
DNA: TGCAGCGTTGTCGTAGCAGATTATAACACCGGGGAGCTGTTTTTT
CDR3: CSVVVADYNTGELFF

D: TRBD2
V: TRBV9
size: -
J: TRBJ2-3
DNA: TGTGCCAGCAGCGCTACTAGCGGGGGGGCCGGTACAGATACGCAGTATTTT
CDR3: CASSATSGGAGTDTQYF